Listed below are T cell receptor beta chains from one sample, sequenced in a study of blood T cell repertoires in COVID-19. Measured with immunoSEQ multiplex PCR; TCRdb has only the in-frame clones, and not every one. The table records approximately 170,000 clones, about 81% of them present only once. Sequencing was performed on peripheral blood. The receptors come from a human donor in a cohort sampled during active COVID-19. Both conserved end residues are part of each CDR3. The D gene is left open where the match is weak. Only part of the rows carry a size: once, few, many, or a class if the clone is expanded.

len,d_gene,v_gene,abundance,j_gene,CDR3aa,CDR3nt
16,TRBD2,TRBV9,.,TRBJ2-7,CASSAPGTSGLNEQYF,TGTGCCAGCAGCGCTCCCGGGACTAGCGGGCTCAACGAGCAGTACTTC
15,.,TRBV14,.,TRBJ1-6,CASSQAGRANSPLHF,TGTGCCAGCAGCCAAGCGGGCAGGGCCAATTCACCCCTCCACTTT
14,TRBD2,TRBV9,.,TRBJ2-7,CASSAASGSGEQYF,TGTGCCAGCAGCGCTGCTAGCGGGAGCGGCGAGCAGTACTTC
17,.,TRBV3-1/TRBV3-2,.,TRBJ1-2,CASLVRDTDLPPYGYTF,TGTGCCAGCCTCGTCAGGGACACGGATCTCCCCCCCTATGGCTACACCTTC
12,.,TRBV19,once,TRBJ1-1,CASSMVRGEAFF,TGTGCCAGTAGTATGGTGAGAGGTGAAGCTTTCTTT
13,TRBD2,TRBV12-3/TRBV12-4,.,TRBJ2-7,CASSSGGWREQYF,TGTGCCAGCAGTTCCGGGGGGTGGAGGGAGCAGTACTTC
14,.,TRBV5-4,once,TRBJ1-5,CASSLGGTDQPQHF,TGTGCCAGCAGCTTGGGCGGGACGGATCAGCCCCAGCATTTT
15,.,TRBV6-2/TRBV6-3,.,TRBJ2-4,CASSPLWLAKNIQYF,TGTGCCAGCAGTCCGCTATGGTTAGCCAAAAACATTCAGTACTTC
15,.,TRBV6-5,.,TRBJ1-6,CASSYFEGVVSPLHF,TGTGCCAGCAGTTATTTCGAGGGGGTAGTTTCACCCCTCCACTTT
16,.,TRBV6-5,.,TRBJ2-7,CASSYSGYKGLYEQYF,TGTGCCAGCAGTTACTCAGGTTATAAGGGGCTCTACGAGCAGTACTTC
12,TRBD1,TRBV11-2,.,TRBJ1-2,CASSQRDSGYTF,TGTGCCAGCAGCCAAAGGGACAGCGGCTACACCTTC
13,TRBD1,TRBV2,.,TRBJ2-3,CASGTASTDTQYF,TGTGCCAGCGGGACAGCAAGCACAGATACGCAGTATTTT
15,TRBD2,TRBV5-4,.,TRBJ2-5,CASSLARGALETQYF,TGTGCCAGCAGCTTAGCGCGGGGGGCCTTAGAGACCCAGTACTTC
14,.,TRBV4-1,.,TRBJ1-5,CASSQVLINQPQHF,TGCGCCAGCAGCCAAGTTTTAATCAATCAGCCCCAGCATTTT
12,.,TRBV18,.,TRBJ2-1,CASSPLGDEQFF,TGTGCCAGCTCACCCCTGGGCGATGAGCAGTTCTTC
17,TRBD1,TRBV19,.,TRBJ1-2,CASRQTPRDRERYGYTF,TGTGCCAGTAGACAGACCCCTCGGGACAGGGAGAGGTATGGCTACACCTTC
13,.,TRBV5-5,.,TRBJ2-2,CASSFGGTGELFF,TGTGCCAGCAGCTTCGGGGGTACCGGGGAGCTGTTTTTT
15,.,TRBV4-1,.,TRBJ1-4,CASSRPGATNEKLFF,TGCGCCAGCAGCCGGCCCGGGGCAACTAATGAAAAACTGTTTTTT
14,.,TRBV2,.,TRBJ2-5,CASGTEGYMKTQYF,TGTGCCAGTGGGACTGAGGGGTATATGAAGACCCAGTACTTC
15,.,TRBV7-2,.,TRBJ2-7,CASSVSRDSNYEQYF,TGTGCCAGCAGCGTCTCTCGGGACTCCAACTACGAGCAGTACTTC
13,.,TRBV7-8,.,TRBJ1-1,CASSRGSNTEAFF,TGTGCCAGCAGCCGGGGGAGTAACACTGAAGCTTTCTTT
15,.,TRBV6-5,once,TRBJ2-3,CASSYGRGVTDTQYF,TGTGCCAGCAGTTACGGGCGGGGAGTCACAGATACGCAGTATTTT
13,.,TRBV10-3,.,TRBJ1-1,CAISGAGNTEAFF,TGTGCCATCAGTGGGGCAGGGAACACTGAAGCTTTCTTT
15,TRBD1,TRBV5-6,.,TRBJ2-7,CASSLSRTGVDEQYF,TGTGCCAGCAGCTTGAGCCGGACAGGGGTAGACGAGCAGTACTTC
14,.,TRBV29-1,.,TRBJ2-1,CSVILPGHPGGQFF,TGCAGCGTCATATTACCGGGACACCCCGGTGGGCAGTTCTTC
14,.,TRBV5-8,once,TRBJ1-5,CASTKDSTYQPQHF,TGTGCCAGCACCAAGGACAGCACATATCAGCCCCAGCATTTT